This passage covers 16 T cell receptor beta chains from one sample sequenced in a study of beta chain features in type 1 diabetes. Study-wide results and caveats: Shorter TCRB CDR3s, moderately but significantly so, were found in Type 1 diabetes patients in all four CD4+ subsets.

These receptors have no known antigen. TCRB transcripts that were expressed got sequenced, as all of the isolated RNA had been reverse transcribed. Sequenced by immunoSEQ multiplex PCR; TCRdb stores in-frame clones only, minus some. Among about 280,000 clones listed, 15% were seen once. Sequencing was carried out using naive CD4+ T cells from blood. The receptors originated from a man aged 18 to 30 with type 1 diabetes.

This clone was seen only a few times. CDR3 region: CASSKTGMKGSPLHF. The CDR3 DNA reads TGTGCCAGCAGTAAAACAGGGATGAAAGGTTCACCCCTCCACTTT. The rearrangement joins TRBV27 to TRBJ1-6, with D possibly being TRBD1 (6 bases). The germline V and J ends were trimmed by 5 bases and 9 bases, with 17 bases remaining between them. Germline V gives CDR1 MNHEY, CDR2 SMNVEV (reference sequence). CDR3 length: 15 residues.

This clone was seen a handful of times. The chain carries TRBV5-1 and TRBJ2-7; tentatively, D is TRBD1 (5 bases). This CDR3 is 14 amino acids long. Trimming cost V 0 bases and J 8 bases, with 15 bases left between them. Germline CDR1 and CDR2: SGHRS and YFSETQ. The CDR3 loop is CASSLDTGATQQYF. CDR3 nucleotide sequence: TGCGCCAGCAGCTTGGATACAGGTGCAACCCAGCAGTACTTC. Full variable domain (missing parts from reference TRBV5-1 and TRBJ2-7): KAGVTQTPRYLIKTRGQQVTLSCSPISGHRSVSWYQQTPGQGLQFLFEYFSETQRNKGNFPGRFSGRQFSNSRSEMNVSTLELGDSALYLCASSLDTGATQQYFGPGTRLTVT.

The rearrangement links TRBV7-2 to TRBJ1-1; 7 bases are shared with TRBD1. Germline V gene sequence: CDR1 SGHTA, CDR2 FQGNSA. The CDR3 is made up of 13 amino acids. The V and J ends lost 2 bases and 9 bases, in that order; junction bases with no gene match: 6. CDR3 sequence: CASSLMSRGKAFF. In DNA, the CDR3 is TGTGCCAGCAGCTTAATGTCCAGGGGGAAAGCTTTCTTT. The variable domain in full, with the rest retrieved from reference TRBV7-2 and TRBJ1-1, is GAGVSQSPSNKVTEKGKDVELRCDPISGHTALYWYRQSLGQGLEFLIYFQGNSAPDKSGLPSDRFSAERTGGSVSTLTIQRTQQEDSAVYLCASSLMSRGKAFFGQGTRLTVV.

CDR3 loop: CASSPAPGTYEQYF. The CDR3, as DNA: TGTGCCAGCTCACCAGCACCCGGGACCTACGAGCAGTACTTC. V usage is TRBV18 and J usage is TRBJ2-7; weak D call: TRBD2 (5 bases). Germline lookup yields CDR1 KGHSH and CDR2 LQKENI. V lost 2 bases, J lost 2 bases, and 10 bases lay in between. This CDR3 has 14 residues.

The J gene is TRBJ2-3, the V gene TRBV5-1, with D perhaps matching TRBD2 (5 bases). The length of the CDR3 is 14 residues. CDR1 is SGHRS, CDR2 YFSETQ, per germline. Trimming pared 3 bases from V and 7 bases from J, leaving 15 bases between. This CDR3 reads CASSSSLSGNTQYF. The CDR3 DNA sequence: TGCGCCAGCAGCTCGTCTTTGTCCGGGAATACGCAGTATTTT. Complete variable domain (other parts from reference TRBV5-1 and TRBJ2-3): KAGVTQTPRYLIKTRGQQVTLSCSPISGHRSVSWYQQTPGQGLQFLFEYFSETQRNKGNFPGRFSGRQFSNSRSEMNVSTLELGDSALYLCASSSSLSGNTQYFGPGTRLTVL.

This clone was counted between two and nine times. The rearrangement links TRBV29-1 to TRBJ2-1; 11 nucleotides match TRBD2. Germline CDR1 SQVTM, CDR2 ANQGSEA. J lost 4 bases, V lost 0 bases, and 8 bases had no gene match. The CDR3 sequence is 17 residues long. CDR3 sequence: CSVEDRVGTSGYNEQFF. CDR3 DNA: TGCAGCGTTGAAGATAGGGTCGGGACTAGCGGTTACAATGAGCAGTTCTTC.

This clone was found a few times. The chain has TRBV9 and TRBJ2-1; 8 bases map to TRBD2. The CDR3 loop spans 15 amino acids. Germline CDR1 SGDLS, CDR2 YYNGEE. Trimming took 4 bases from V and 6 from J; bases not matched to a gene: 9. CDR3 protein: CASSPPSRGGNEQFF. Written as DNA, the CDR3 is TGTGCCAGCAGCCCCCCATCCCGGGGGGGCAATGAGCAGTTCTTC. Supplemented by reference TRBV9 and TRBJ2-1, the full variable domain reads DSGVTQTPKHLITATGQRVTLRCSPRSGDLSVYWYQQSLDQGLQFLIQYYNGEERAKGNILERFSAQQFPDLHSELNLSSLELGDSALYFCASSPPSRGGNEQFFGPGTRLTVL.

This clone was picked up a small number of times. Other DNA sequences within the sample encode an identical CDR3. This chain connects TRBV28 to TRBJ2-7; D unclear. The CDR3 extends over 12 amino acids. Per germline, CDR1 MDHEN and CDR2 SYDVKM. V dropped 6 bases and J dropped 0 bases, with 6 bases sitting between them. DNA for the CDR3: TGTGCCAGCAGGGGCAGCTCCTACGAGCAGTACTTC. This sequence encodes CASRGSSYEQYF.

V usage is TRBV19 and J usage is TRBJ2-1; TRBD1 agrees at 9 bases. The CDR3 is 17 amino acids. V shed 3 bases, J shed 3 bases, and the junction held 9 bases outside the gene matches. From germline, CDR1 is LNHDA and CDR2 SQIVND (reference sequence). Written as DNA, the CDR3 is TGTGCCAGTAGTATTTCGTGGACAGGGGTCTACTACAATGAGCAGTTCTTC. Protein product: CASSISWTGVYYNEQFF. The complete variable domain, with remaining parts taken from reference TRBV19 and TRBJ2-1, reads DGGITQSPKYLFRKEGQNVTLSCEQNLNHDAMYWYRQDPGQGLRLIYYSQIVNDFQKGDIAEGYSVSREKKESFPLTVTSAQKNPTAFYLCASSISWTGVYYNEQFFGPGTRLTVL.

The chain links TRBV9 to TRBJ2-5, with 8 nucleotides matching TRBD2. The CDR3 sequence is 15 residues long. Germline V lookup: CDR1 SGDLS, CDR2 YYNGEE. Trimming at V came to 2 bases and at J to 0 bases, leaving 3 bases not matched to a gene. The CDR3 loop reads CASSVRGGDQETQYF. In DNA form, the CDR3 reads TGTGCCAGCAGCGTCCGGGGGGGCGACCAAGAGACCCAGTACTTC.

J is TRBJ2-1 and V is TRBV6-5, with a tentative D call TRBD1 (5 bases). This CDR3 comprises 14 residues. V lost 1 base and J 5 bases, leaving 9 bases between the germline ends. Looked up from germline, CDR1 is MNHEY and CDR2 is SVGAGI. The CDR3 loop is CASSYFPRDNEQFF. DNA for the CDR3: TGTGCCAGCAGTTACTTTCCCAGGGACAATGAGCAGTTCTTC.

This clone was seen a handful of times. The chain is built from TRBV7-9 and TRBJ1-1; TRBD1 agrees at 10 bases. The CDR3 length is 14 residues. Germline CDR1 is SEHNR and CDR2 is FQNEAQ (reference sequence). V was pared by 11 bases and J by 0 bases, with 6 bases of the junction left unmatched. CDR3 region: CAYDRGRMNTEAFF. The CDR3 DNA is TGTGCCTACGACAGGGGGCGAATGAACACTGAAGCTTTCTTT.

In its sample, this clone was seen a few times. The chain is built from TRBV21-1 and TRBJ2-5; the D call TRBD2 from the table was never checked on the DNA. TRBV21-1 represents a pseudogene. This CDR3 contains 13 residues. Here the CDR3 reads CASATGTRETQYF. In nucleotides, the CDR3 is TGTGCCAGCGCAACCGGGACTAGGGAGACCCAGTACTTC.

This clone was counted between two and nine times. This chain links TRBV27 with TRBJ2-7; 12 nucleotides align to TRBD1. The CDR3 length is 15 residues. V was clipped by 8 bases and J by 5 bases; unmatched bases: 10. Germline loops: CDR1 MNHEY, CDR2 SMNVEV (reference sequence). The DNA for the CDR3 is TGTGCCAGCCGACAATTGGGGACAGGGGGCAACGAGCAGTACTTC. As protein: CASRQLGTGGNEQYF.

This chain connects TRBV9 to TRBJ2-2; the D gene is possibly TRBD2 (5 bases). V lost 0 bases, J lost 0 bases, and 9 bases lay in between. Germline CDR1 reads SGDLS; CDR2 reads YYNGEE. The CDR3 length is 16 residues. CDR3 sequence (DNA): TGTGCCAGCAGCGTAGCACGGGGTACGAACACCGGGGAGCTGTTTTTT. Its protein is CASSVARGTNTGELFF.

This rearrangement joins TRBV19 to TRBJ1-3; no definite D call. The CDR3 runs 15 residues. CDR1 LNHDA and CDR2 SQIVND come from the germline V gene (reference sequence). V was clipped by 5 bases and J by 0 bases, with 11 bases between them. CDR3 sequence (DNA): TGTGCCAGTAGTGATACAGCAACCTCTGGAAACACCATATATTTT. Residues: CASSDTATSGNTIYF.